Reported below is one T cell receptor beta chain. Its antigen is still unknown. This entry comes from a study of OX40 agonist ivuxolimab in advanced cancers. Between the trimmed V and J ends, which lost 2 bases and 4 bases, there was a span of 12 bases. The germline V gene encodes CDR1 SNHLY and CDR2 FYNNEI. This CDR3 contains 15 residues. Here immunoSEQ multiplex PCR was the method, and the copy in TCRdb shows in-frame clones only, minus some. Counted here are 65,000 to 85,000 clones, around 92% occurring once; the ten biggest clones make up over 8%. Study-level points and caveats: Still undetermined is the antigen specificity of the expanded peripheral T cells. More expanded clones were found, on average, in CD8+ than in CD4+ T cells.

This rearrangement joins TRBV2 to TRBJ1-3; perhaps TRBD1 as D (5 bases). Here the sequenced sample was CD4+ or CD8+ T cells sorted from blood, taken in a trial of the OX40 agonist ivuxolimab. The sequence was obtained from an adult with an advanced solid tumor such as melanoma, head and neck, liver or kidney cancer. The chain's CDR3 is CASSEWQGAGNTIYF. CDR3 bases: TGTGCCAGCAGTGAATGGCAGGGAGCGGGAAACACCATATATTTT.